This TCR beta chain appears in the sequencing data of a study of blood T cell repertoires in COVID-19. Study as a whole: Some COVID-19 samples were acute and others convalescent; all came from the United States, Italy and Spain. Sample material is recorded as cDNA or gDNA derived from T cells, B-cell-depleted T cells, or PBMCs.

Measured with immunoSEQ multiplex PCR; TCRdb has only the in-frame clones, and not every one. The table has around 180,000 clones, roughly nine tenths seen once. The CDR3 spans 15 residues. The germline V gene encodes CDR1 SGHRS and CDR2 YFSETQ. The V and J ends lost 2 bases and 7 bases, in that order; junction bases with no gene match: 8. The chain employs TRBV5-1 and TRBJ2-1; 8 nucleotides agree with TRBD2. The sequence was collected from a man aged 70 or older with active or convalescent COVID-19. Specimen: peripheral blood. The CDR3 region is CASSFLAGGVNEQFF. CDR3 nucleotides: TGCGCCAGCAGCTTTCTCGCGGGAGGAGTGAATGAGCAGTTCTTC. Drawing the rest from reference TRBV5-1 and TRBJ2-1, the complete variable domain is KAGVTQTPRYLIKTRGQQVTLSCSPISGHRSVSWYQQTPGQGLQFLFEYFSETQRNKGNFPGRFSGRQFSNSRSEMNVSTLELGDSALYLCASSFLAGGVNEQFFGPGTRLTVL.